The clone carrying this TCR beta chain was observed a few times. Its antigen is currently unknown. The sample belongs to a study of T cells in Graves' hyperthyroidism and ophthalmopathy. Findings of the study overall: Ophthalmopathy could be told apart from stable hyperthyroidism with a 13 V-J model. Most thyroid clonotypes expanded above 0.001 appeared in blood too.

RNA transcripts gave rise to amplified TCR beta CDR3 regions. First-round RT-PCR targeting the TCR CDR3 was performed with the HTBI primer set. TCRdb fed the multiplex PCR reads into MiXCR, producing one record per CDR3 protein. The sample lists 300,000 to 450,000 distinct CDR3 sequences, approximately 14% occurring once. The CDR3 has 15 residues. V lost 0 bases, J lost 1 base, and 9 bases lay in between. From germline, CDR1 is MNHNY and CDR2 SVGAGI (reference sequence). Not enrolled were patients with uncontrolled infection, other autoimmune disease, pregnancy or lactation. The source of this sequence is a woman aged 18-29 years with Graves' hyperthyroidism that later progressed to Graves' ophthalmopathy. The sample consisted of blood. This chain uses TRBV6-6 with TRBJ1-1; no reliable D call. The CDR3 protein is CASSYSVTENTEAFF. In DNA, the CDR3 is TGTGCCAGCAGTTACTCCGTGACTGAGAACACTGAAGCTTTCTTT.